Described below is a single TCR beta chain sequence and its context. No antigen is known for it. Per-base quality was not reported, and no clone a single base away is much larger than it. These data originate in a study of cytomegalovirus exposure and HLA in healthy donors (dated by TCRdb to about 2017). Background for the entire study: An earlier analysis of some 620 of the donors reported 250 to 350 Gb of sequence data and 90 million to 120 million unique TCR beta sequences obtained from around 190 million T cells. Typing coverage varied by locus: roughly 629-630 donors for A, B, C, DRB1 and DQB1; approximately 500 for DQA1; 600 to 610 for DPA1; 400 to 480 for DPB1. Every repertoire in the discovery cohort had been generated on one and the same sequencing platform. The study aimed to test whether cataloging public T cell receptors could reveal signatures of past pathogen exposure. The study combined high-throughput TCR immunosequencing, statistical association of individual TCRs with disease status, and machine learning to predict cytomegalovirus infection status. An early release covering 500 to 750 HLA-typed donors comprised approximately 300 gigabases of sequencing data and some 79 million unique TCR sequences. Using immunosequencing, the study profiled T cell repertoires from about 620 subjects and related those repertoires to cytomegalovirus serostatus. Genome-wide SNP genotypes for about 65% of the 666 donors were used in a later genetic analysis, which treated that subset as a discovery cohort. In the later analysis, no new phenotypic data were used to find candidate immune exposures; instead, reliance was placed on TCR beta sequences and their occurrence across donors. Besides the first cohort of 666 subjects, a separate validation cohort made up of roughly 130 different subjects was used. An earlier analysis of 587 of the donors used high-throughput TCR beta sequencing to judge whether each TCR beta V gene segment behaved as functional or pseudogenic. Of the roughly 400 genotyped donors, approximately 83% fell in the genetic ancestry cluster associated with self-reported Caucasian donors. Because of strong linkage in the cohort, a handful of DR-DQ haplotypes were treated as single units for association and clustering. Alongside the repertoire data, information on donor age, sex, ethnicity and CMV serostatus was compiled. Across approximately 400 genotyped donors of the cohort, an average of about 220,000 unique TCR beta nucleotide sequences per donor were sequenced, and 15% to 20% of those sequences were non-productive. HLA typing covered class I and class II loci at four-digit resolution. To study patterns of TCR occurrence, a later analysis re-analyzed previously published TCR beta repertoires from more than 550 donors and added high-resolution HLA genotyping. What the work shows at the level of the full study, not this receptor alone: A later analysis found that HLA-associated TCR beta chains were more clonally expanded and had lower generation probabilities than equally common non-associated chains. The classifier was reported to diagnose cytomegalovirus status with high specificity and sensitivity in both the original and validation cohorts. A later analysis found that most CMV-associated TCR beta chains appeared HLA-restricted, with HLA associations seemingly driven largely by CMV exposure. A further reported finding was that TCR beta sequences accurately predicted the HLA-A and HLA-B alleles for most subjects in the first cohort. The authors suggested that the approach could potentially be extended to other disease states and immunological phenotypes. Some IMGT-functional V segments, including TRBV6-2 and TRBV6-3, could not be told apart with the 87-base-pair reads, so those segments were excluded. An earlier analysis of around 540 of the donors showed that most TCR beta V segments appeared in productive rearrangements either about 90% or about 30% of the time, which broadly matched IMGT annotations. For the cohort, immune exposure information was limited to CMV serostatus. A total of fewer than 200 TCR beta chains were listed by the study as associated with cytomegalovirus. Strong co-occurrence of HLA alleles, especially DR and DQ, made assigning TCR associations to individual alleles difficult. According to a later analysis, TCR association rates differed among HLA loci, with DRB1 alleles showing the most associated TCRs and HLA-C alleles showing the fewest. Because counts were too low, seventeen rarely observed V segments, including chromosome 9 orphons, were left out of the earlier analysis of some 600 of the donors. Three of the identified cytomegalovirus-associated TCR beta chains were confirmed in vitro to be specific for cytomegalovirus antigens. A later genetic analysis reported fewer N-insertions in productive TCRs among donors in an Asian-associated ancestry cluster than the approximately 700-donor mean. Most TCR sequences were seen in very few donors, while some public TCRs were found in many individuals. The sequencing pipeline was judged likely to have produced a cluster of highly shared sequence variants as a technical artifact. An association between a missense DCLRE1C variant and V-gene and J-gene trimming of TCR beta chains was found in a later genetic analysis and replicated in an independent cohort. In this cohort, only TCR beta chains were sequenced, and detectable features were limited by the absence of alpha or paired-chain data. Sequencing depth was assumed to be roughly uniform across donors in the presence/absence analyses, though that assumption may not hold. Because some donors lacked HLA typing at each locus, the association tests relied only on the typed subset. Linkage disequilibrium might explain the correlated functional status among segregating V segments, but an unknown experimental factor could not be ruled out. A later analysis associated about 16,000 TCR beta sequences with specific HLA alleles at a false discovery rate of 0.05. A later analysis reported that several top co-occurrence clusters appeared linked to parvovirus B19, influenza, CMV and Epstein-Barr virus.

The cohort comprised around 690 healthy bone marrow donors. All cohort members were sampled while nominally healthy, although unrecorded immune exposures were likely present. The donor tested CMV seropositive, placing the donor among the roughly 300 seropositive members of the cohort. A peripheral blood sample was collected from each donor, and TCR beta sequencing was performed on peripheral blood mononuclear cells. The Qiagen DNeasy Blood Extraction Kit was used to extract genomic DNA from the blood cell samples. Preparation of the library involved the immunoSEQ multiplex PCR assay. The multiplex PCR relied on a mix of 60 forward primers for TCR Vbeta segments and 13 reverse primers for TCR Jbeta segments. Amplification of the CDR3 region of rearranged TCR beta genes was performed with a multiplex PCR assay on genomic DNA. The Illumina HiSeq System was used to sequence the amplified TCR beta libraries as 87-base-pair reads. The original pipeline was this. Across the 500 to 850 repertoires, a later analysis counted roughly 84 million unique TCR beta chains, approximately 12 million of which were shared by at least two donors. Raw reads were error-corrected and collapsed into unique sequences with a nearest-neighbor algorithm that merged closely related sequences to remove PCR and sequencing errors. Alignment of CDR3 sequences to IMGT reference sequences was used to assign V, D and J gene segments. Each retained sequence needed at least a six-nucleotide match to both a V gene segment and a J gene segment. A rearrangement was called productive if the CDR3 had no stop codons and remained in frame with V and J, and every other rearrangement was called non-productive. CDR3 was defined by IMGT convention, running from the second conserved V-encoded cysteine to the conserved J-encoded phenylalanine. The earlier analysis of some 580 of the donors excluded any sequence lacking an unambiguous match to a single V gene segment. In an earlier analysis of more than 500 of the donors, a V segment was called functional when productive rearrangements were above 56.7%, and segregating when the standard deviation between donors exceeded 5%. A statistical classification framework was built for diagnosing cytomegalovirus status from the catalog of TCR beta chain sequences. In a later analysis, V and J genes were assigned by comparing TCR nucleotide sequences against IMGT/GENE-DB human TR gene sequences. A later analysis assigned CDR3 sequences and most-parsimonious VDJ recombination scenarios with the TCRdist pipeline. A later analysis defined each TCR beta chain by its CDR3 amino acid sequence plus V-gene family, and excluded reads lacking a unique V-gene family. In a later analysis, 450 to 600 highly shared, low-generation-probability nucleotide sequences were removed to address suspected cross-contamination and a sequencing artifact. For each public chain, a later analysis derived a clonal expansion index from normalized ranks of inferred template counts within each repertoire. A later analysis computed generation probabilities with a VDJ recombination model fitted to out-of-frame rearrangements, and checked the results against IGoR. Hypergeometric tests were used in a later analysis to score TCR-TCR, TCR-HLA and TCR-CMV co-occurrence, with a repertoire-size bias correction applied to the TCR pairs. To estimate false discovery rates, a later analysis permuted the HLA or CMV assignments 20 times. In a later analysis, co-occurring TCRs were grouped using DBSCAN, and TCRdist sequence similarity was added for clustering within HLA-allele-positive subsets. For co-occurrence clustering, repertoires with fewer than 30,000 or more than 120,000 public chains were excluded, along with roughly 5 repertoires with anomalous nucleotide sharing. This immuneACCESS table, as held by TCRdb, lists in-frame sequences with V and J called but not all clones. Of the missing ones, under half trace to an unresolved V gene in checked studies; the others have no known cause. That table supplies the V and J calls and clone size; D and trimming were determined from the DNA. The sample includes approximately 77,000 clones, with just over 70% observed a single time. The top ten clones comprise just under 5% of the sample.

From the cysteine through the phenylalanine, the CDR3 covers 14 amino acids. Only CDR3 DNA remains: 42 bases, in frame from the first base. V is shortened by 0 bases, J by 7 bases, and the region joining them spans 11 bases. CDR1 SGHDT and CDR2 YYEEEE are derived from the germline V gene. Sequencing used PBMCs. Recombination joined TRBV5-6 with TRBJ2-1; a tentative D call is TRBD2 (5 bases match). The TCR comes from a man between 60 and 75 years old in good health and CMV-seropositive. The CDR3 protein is CASSLAGDTNEQFF. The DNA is TGTGCCAGCAGCTTGGCCGGGGATACAAATGAGCAGTTCTTC.